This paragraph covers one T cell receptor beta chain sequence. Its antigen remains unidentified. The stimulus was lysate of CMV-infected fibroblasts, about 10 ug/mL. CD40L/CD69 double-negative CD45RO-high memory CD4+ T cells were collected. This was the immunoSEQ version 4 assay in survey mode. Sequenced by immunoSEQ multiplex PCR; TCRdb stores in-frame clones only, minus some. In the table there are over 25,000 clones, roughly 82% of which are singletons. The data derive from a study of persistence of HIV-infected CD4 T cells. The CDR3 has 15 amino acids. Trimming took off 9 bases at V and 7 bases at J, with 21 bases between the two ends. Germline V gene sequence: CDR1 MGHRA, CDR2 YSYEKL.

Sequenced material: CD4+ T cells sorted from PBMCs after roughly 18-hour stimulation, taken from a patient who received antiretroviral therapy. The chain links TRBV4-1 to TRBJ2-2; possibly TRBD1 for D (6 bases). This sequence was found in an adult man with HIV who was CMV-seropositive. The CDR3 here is CASTRYWGQVGELFF. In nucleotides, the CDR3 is TGCGCCAGTACCCGGTACTGGGGACAAGTCGGGGAGCTGTTTTTT.